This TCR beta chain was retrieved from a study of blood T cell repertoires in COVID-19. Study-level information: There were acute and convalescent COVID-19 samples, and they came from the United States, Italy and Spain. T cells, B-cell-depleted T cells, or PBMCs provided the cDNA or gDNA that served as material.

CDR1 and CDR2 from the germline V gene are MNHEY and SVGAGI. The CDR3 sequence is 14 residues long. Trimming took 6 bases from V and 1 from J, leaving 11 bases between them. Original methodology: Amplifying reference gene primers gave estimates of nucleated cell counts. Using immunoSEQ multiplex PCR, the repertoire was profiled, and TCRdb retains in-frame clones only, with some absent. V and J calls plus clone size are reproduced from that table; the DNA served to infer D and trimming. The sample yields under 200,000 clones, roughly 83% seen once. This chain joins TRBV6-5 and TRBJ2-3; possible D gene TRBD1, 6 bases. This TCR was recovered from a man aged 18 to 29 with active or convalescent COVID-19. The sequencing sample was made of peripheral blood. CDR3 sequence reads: CASRKTGGTDTQYF. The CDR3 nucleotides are TGTGCCAGCAGGAAGACAGGAGGCACAGATACGCAGTATTTT.